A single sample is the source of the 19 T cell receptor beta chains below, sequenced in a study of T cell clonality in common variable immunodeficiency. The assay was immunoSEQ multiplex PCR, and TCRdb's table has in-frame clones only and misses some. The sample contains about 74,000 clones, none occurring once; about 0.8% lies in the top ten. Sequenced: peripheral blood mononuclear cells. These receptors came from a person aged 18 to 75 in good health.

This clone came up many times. The covered CDR3 bases are TGCAGCGTTGGACTAGCGGGAGAGTTTAAGTACAATGAG. Amino acid sequence: CSVGLAGEFKYNE. The full-length CDR3 reads as CSVGLAGEFKYNEQFF. The chain employs TRBV29-1 and TRBJ2-1; 12 bases line up with TRBD2. Read coverage stops 3 residues before the CDR3 terminus; the germline J gene supplies the remainder. V was clipped by 4 bases and J by 4 bases; unmatched bases: 8. Germline CDR1 reads SQVTM; CDR2 reads ANQGSEA. This CDR3 spans 16 amino acids.

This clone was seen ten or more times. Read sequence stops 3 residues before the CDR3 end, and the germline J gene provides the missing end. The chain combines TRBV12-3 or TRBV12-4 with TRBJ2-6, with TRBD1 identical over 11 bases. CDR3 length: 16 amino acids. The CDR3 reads CASSLRGGQGGSLLTF. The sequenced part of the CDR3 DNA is TGTGCCAGCAGTTTGCGGGGGGGACAGGGGGGCTCGCTC.

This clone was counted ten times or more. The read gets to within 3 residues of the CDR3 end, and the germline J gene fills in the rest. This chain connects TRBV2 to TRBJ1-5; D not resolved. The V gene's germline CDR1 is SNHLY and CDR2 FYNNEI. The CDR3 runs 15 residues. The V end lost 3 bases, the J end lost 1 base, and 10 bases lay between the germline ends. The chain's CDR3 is CASSDARVSNQPQHF. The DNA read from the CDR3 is TGTGCCAGCAGTGACGCCCGGGTGAGCAATCAGCCC. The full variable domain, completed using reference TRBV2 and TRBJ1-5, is EPEVTQTPSHQVTQMGQEVILRCVPISNHLYFYWYRQILGQKVEFLVSFYNNEISEKSEIFDDQFSVERPDGSNFTLKIRSTKLEDSAMYFCASSDARVSNQPQHFGDGTRLSIL.

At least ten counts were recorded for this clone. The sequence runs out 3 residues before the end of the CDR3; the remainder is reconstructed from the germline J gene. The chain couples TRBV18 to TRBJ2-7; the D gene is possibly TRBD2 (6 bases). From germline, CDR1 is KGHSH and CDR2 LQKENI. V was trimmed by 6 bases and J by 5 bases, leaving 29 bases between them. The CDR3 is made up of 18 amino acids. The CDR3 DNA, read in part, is TGTGCCAGCTCCCAGCGCGGGGAACAGGTTTTATCGAGCGACGAG. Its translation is CASSQRGEQVLSSDE. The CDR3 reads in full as CASSQRGEQVLSSDEQYF.

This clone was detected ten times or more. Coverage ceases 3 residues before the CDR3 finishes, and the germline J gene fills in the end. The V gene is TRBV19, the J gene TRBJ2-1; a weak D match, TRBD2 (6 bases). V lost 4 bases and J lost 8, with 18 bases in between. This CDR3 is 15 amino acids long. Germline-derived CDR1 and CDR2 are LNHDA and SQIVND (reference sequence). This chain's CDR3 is CASSNVAEARDEQFF. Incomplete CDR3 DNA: TGTGCCAGTAGTAATGTAGCGGAGGCGCGAGATGAG.

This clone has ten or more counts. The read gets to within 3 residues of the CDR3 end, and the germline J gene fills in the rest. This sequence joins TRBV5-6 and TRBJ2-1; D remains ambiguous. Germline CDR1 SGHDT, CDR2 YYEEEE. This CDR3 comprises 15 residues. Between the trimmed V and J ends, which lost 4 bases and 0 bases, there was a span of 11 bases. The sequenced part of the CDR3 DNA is TGTGCCAGCAGCCGTCCCACAAACTCCTACAATGAG. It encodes CASSRPTNSYNE. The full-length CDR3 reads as CASSRPTNSYNEQFF.

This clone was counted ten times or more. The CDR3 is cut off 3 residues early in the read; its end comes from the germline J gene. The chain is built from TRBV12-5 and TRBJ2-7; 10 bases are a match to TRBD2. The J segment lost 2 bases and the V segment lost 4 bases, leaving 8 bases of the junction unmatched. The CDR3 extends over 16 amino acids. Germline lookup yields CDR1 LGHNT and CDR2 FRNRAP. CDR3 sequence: CASGSTSGRAPYEQYF. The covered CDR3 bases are TGTGCTAGTGGTTCGACGAGCGGGAGGGCCCCCTACGAG.

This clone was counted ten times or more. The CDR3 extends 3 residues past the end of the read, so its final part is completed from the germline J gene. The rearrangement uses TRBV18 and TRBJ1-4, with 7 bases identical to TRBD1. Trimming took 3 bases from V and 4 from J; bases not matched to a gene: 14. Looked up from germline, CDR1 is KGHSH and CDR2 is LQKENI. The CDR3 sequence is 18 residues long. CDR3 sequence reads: CASSPVNSQGGGNEKLFF. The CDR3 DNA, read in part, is TGTGCCAGCTCACCGGTCAACTCCCAGGGGGGAGGTAATGAAAAA.

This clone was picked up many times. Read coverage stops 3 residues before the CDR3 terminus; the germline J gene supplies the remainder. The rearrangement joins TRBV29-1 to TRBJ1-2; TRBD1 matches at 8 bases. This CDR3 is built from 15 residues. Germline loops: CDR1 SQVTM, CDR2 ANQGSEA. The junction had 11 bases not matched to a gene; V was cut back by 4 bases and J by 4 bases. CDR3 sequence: CSVGSRGQGIYGYTF. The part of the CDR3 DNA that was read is TGCAGCGTTGGTAGTCGAGGACAGGGCATCTATGGC. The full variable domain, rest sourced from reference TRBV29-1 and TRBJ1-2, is SAVISQKPSRDICQRGTSLTIQCQVDSQVTMMFWYRQQPGQSLTLIATANQGSEATYESGFVIDKFPISRPNLTFSTLTVSNMSPEDSSIYLCSVGSRGQGIYGYTFGSGTRLTVV.

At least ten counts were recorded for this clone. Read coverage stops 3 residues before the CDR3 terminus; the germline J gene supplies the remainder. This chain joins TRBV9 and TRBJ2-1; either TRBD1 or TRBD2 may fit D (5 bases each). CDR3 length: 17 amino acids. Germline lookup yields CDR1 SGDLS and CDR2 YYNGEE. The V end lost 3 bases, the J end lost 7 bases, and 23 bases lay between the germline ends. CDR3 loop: CASSAPRGTPLGNEQFF. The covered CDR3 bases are TGTGCCAGCAGCGCACCGAGGGGAACTCCCTTGGGAAATGAG.

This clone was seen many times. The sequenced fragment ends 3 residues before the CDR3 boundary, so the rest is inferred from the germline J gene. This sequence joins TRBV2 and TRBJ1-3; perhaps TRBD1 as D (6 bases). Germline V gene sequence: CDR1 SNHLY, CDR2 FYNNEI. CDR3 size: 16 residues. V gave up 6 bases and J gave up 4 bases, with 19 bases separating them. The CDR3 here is CASSPGATGYGNTIYF. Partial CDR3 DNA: TGTGCCAGCAGCCCAGGGGCCACAGGGTACGGAAACACC.

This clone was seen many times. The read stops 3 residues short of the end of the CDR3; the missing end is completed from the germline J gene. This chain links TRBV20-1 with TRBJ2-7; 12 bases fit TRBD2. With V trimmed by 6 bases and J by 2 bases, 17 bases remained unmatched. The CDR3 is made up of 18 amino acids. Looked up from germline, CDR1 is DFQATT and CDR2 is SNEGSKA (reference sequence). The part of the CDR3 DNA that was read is TGCAGTGCCCGCACTTGGATTCTAGCGGGAGGGCCCACCTACGAG. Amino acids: CSARTWILAGGPTYE. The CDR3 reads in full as CSARTWILAGGPTYEQYF.

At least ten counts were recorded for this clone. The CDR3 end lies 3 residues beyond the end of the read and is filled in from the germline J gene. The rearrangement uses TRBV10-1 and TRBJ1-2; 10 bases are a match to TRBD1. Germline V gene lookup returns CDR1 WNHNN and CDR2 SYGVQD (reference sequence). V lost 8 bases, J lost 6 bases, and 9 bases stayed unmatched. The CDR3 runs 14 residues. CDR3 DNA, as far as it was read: TGCGCCAGCCCTTGGACAGGGGGAGGGCATGGC. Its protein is CASPWTGGGHG. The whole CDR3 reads CASPWTGGGHGYTF.

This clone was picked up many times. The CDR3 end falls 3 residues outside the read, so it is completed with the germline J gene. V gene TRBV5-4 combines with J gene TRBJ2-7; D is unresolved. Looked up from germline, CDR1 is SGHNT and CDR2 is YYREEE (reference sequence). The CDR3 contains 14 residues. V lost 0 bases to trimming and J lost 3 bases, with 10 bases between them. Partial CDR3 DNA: TGTGCCAGCAGCTTGGGACTCGATAACTACGAG. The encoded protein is CASSLGLDNYE. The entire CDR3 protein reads CASSLGLDNYEQYF.

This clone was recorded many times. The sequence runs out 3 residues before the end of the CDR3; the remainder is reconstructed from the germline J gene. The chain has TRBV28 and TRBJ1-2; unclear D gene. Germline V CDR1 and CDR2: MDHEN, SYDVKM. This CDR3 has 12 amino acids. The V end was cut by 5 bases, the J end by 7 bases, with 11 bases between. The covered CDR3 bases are TGTGCCAGCAGTCCTCCCCTCGGTGGC. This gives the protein CASSPPLGG. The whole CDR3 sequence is CASSPPLGGYTF.

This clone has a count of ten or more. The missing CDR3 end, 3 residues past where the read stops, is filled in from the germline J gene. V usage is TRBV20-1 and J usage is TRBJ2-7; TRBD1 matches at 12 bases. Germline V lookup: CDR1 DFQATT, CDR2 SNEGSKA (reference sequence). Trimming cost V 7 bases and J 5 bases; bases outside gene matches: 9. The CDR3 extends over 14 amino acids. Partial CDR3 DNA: TGCAGTGGTAACCCGGGACAGGGGGCAGACGAG. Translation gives CSGNPGQGADE. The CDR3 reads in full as CSGNPGQGADEQYF.

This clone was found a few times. The CDR3 protein is CASRRGRVDEQYF. Incomplete CDR3 DNA: TGTGCCAGCAGGCGGGGTAGGGTCGACGAG. The rearrangement joins TRBV11-1 to TRBJ2-7; tentative D call: TRBD2 (6 bases). The read ends 3 residues early relative to the CDR3; the germline J gene fills the gap. The V end was cut by 6 bases, the J end by 5 bases, with 14 bases between. Germline CDR1 SGHAT, CDR2 FQDESV (reference sequence). There are 13 residues in the CDR3.

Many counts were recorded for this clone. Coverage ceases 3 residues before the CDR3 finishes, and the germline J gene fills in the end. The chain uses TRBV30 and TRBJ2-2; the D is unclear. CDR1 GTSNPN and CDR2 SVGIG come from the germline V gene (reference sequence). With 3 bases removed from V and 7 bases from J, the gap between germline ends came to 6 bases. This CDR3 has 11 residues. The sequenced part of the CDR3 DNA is TGTGCCTGGAGGTCAGACGGGGAG. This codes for CAWRSDGE. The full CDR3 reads CAWRSDGELFF. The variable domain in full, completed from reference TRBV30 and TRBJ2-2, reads SQTIHQWPATLVQPVGSPLSLECTVEGTSNPNLYWYRQAAGRGLQLLFYSVGIGQISSEVPQNLSASRPQDRQFILSSKKLLLSDSGFYLCAWRSDGELFFGEGSRLTVL.

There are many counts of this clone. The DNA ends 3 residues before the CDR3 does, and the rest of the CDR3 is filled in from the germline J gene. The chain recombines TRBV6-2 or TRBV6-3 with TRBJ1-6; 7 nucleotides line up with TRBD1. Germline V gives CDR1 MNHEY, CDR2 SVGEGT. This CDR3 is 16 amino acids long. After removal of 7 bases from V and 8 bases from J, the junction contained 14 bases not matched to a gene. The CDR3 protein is CASNPGGGRRDSPLHF. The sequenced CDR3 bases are TGTGCCAGCAATCCGGGAGGGGGCAGGCGAGATTCACCC.